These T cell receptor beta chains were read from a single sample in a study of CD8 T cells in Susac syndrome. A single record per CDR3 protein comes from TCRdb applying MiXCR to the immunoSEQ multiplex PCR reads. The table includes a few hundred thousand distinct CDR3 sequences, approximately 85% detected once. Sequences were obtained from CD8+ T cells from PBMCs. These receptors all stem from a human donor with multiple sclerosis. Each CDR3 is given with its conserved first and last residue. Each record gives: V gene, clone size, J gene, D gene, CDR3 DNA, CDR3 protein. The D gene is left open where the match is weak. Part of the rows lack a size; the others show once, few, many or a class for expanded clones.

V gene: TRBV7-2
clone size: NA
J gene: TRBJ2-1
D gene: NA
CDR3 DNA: TGTGCCAGCAGCTTAGGCCTTCCCCCTTACAATGAGCAGTTCTTC
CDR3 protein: CASSLGLPPYNEQFF

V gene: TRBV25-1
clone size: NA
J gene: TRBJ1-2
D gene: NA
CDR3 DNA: TGTGCCAGCAGCGTTACAGAGAACTATGGCTACACCTTC
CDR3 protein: CASSVTENYGYTF

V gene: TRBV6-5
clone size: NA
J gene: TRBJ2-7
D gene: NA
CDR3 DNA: TGTGCCAGCAGTTACTCCGGACGGGGACGTTTCGCCTCCTACGAGCAGTACTTC
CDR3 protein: CASSYSGRGRFASYEQYF

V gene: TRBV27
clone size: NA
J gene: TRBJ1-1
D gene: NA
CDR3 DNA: TGTGCCAGCAGTTTGGCGGGGGCGGACACTGAAGCTTTCTTT
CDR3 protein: CASSLAGADTEAFF

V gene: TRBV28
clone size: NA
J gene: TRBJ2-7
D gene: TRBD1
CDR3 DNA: TGTGCCAGCAGAGGTACCGGGACAGGGGGGAACGAGCAGTACTTC
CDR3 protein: CASRGTGTGGNEQYF

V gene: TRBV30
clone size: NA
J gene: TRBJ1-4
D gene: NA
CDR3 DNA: TGTGCCTGGGGGGGCGGCGACGAAAAACTGTTTTTT
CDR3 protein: CAWGGGDEKLFF

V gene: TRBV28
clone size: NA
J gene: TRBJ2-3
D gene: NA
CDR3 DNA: TGTGCCAGCAGTTTATCCCAAGTCGCAGATACGCAGTATTTT
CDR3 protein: CASSLSQVADTQYF

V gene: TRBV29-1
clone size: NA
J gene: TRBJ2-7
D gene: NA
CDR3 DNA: TGCAGCGTTGAAGGGGAAGCCGGCCCGGTTTACGAGCAGTACTTC
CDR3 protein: CSVEGEAGPVYEQYF

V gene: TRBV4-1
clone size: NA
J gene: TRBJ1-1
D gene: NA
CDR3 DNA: TGCGCCAGCAGCCAAGTGGAGGGAACTGGAAGGGCTTTCTTT
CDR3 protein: CASSQVEGTGRAFF

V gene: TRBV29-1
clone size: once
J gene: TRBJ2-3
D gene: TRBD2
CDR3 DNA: TGCAGCGTTGGGGGTAGCGGGAGTACCACAGATACGCAGTATTTT
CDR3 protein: CSVGGSGSTTDTQYF

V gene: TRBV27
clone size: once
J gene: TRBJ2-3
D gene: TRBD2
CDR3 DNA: TGTGCCAGCAGTTTGGGACTAGCGGGAGTAGGTACGCAGTATTTT
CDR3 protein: CASSLGLAGVGTQYF

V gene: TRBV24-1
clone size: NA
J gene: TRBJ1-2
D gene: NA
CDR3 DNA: TGTGCCACCAGTGACGACCGCGGGTCCCGGGTCTATGGCTACACCTTC
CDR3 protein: CATSDDRGSRVYGYTF

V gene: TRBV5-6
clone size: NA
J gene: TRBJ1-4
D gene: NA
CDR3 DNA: TGTGCCAGCAGCCTTACTCAGGGTCTCGGGGAAAAACTGTTTTTT
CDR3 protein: CASSLTQGLGEKLFF

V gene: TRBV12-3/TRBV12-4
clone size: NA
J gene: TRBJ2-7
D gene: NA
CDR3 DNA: TGTGCCAGCAGTTTATGGGACACGGATCCCTACGAGCAGTACTTC
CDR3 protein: CASSLWDTDPYEQYF

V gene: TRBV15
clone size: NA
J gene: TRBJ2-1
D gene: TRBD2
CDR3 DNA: TGTGCCACCAGCAGAGTATCGGCTAGCGGACACTCCTACAATGAGCAGTTCTTC
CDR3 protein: CATSRVSASGHSYNEQFF

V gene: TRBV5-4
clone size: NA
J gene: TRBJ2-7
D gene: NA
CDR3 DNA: TGTGCCAGCGGACACGGGAGACAGGGCGACGAGCAGTACTTC
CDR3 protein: CASGHGRQGDEQYF

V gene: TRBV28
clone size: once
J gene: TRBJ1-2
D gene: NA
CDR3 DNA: TGTGCCAGCAGTCCCAAAGGTGGCTACACCTTC
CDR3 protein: CASSPKGGYTF

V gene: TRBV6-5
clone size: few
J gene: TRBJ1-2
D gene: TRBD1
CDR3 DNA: TGTGCCAGCAGCCCCGGACAGGTCTATGGCTACACCTTC
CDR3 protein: CASSPGQVYGYTF

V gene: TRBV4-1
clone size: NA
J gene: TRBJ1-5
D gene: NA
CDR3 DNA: TGCGCCAGCAGCCAAGAGCGGAGAGATAATCAGCCCCAGCATTTT
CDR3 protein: CASSQERRDNQPQHF

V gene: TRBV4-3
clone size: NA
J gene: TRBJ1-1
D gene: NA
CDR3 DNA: TGCGCCAGCAGCCAAGATCAGCGAATGGGCACTGAAGCTTTCTTT
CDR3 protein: CASSQDQRMGTEAFF

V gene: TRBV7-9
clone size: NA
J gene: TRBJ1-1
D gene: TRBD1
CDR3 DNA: TGTGCCAGCAGCTTTTACACAGGGGAGGACACTGAAGCTTTCTTT
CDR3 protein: CASSFYTGEDTEAFF

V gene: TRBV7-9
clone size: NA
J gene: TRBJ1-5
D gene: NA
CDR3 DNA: TGTGCCAGCAGCTTAGTTGGAGGGCCTGGAAATCAGCCCCAGCATTTT
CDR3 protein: CASSLVGGPGNQPQHF

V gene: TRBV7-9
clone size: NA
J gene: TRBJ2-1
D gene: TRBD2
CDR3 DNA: TGTGCCAGCAGCTTGAGTCCAGGACTAGCCATCCACAATGAGCAGTTCTTC
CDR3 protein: CASSLSPGLAIHNEQFF

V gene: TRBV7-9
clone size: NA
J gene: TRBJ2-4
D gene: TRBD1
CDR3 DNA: TGTGCCAGCAGCTTATTCGGGACAGAAAACATTCAGTACTTC
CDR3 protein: CASSLFGTENIQYF

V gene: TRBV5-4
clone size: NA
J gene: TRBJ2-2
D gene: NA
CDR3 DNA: TGTGCCAGCAGCTTGGACCCAGGCGGTAGTTTCACCGGGGAGCTGTTTTTT
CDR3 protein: CASSLDPGGSFTGELFF

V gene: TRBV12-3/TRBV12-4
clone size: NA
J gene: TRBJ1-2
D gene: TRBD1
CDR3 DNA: TGTGCCAGCACCACTAGGGGGCCCTATGGCTACACCTTC
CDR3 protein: CASTTRGPYGYTF

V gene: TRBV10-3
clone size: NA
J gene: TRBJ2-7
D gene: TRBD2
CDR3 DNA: TGTGCCATCAGTGCTCCCTCGCTGAGCGGGAGGCACTACGAGCAGTACTTC
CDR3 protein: CAISAPSLSGRHYEQYF

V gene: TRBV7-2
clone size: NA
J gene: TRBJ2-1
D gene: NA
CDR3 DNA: TGTGCCAGCATCTCGTACAATGAGCAGTTCTTC
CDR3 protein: CASISYNEQFF

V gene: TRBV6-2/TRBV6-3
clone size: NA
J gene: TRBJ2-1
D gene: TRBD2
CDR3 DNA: TGTGCCAGCAGTGATGGACTAGCGGGAGCTGAGCAGTTCTTC
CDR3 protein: CASSDGLAGAEQFF

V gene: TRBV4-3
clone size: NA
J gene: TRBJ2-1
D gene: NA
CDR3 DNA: TGCGCCAGCAGCCAGTCGGGGCTAGACTACAATGAGCAGTTCTTC
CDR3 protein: CASSQSGLDYNEQFF

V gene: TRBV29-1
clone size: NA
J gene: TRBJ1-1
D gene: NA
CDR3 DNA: TGCAGCGTTGGAGGGAGACTGAACACTGAAGCTTTCTTT
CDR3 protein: CSVGGRLNTEAFF

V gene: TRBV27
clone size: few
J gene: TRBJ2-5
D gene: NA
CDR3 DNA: TGTGCCAGCAGTTTATCTGGAGGGGAAGAGACCCAGTACTTC
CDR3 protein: CASSLSGGEETQYF

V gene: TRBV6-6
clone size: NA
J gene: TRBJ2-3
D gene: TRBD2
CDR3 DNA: TGTGCCAGCAGTTACTCTAGCGGGGGAGTCACAGATACGCAGTATTTT
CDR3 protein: CASSYSSGGVTDTQYF

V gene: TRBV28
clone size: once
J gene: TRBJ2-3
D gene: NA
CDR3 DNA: TGTGCCAGCAGTTTTACAGGCCCCACAGATACGCAGTATTTT
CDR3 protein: CASSFTGPTDTQYF

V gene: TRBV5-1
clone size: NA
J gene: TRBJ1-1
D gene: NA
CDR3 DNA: TGCGCCAGCAGCTTGGCCCGGTCGAACACTGAAGCTTTCTTT
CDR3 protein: CASSLARSNTEAFF

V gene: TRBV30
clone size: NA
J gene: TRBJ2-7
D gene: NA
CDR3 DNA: TGTGCCTGGAGTAACGCTTACGCGCAGTACTTC
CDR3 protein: CAWSNAYAQYF

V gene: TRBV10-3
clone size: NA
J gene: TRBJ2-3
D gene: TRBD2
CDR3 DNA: TGTGCCATCAGTGAGCGAGGGCGGGAGGTCACAGATACGCAGTATTTT
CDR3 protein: CAISERGREVTDTQYF

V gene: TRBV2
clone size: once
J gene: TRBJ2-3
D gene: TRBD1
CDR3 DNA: TGTGCCAGCAGTGAGCGACAGGGGGCCACAGATACGCAGTATTTT
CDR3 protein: CASSERQGATDTQYF

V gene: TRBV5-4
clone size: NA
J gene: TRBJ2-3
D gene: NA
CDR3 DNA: TGTGCCAGCAGCTTGGAGGCAGCTAGCACAGATACGCAGTATTTT
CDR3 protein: CASSLEAASTDTQYF

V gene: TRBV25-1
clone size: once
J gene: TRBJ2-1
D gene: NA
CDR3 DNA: TGTGCCAGCAAGGGGGGGCTTTTTAATGAGCAGTTCTTC
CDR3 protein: CASKGGLFNEQFF

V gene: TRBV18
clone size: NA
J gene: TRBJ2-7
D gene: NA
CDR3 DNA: TGTGCCAGCTCACCATCAGAGTTACCCTACGAGCAGTACTTC
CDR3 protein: CASSPSELPYEQYF

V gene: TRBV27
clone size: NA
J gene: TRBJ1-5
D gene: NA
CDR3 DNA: TGTGCCAGCAGTGTCCGGGACTCAATAAATCAGCCCCAGCATTTT
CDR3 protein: CASSVRDSINQPQHF

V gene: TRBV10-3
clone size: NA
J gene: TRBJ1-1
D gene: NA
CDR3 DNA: TGTGCCATCAGTGGAGAAGGCACTTACACTGAAGCTTTCTTT
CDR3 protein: CAISGEGTYTEAFF

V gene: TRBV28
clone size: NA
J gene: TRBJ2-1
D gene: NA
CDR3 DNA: TGTGCCAGCAGTTTCATTTCCCAAGGCCTTCAGGGGCAGTTCTTC
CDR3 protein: CASSFISQGLQGQFF

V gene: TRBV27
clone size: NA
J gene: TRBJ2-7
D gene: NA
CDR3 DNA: TGTGCCAGCAGCCACCGGGACTCCCACTACGAGCAGTACTTC
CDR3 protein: CASSHRDSHYEQYF

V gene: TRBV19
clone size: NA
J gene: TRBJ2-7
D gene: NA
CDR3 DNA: TGTGCCTCGGCGGCGGGTCTGTCTCCCTACGAGCAGTACTTC
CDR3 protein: CASAAGLSPYEQYF

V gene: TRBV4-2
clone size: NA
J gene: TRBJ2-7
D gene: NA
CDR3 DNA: TGTGCCAGCAGTCCTGAGCCGGGACCGAGCTCCTACGAGCAGTACTTC
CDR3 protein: CASSPEPGPSSYEQYF

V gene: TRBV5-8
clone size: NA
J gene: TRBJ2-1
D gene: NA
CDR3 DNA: TGTGCCAGCAGCTGGGGGGCAGGGGCCAATGAGCAGTTCTTC
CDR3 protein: CASSWGAGANEQFF

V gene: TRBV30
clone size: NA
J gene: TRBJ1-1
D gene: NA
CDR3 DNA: TGTGCCTGGAGTGTTAGGTACCAACTTAACACTGAAGCTTTCTTT
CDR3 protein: CAWSVRYQLNTEAFF

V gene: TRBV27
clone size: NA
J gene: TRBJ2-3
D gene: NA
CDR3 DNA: TGTGCCACCTTCGTCCCTCCGGGCGATACGCAGTATTTT
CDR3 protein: CATFVPPGDTQYF

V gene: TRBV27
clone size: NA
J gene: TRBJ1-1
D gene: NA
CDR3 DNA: TGTGCCAGCAGTTCCCATCAACAGGGATTTGAAGCTTTCTTT
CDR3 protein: CASSSHQQGFEAFF

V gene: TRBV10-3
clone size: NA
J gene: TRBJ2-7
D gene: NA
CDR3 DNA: TGTGCCATCAGTGATCCTCAGGGGTTAAATACCGAGCAGTACTTC
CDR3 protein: CAISDPQGLNTEQYF

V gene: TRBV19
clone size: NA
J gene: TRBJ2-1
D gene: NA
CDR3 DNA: TGTGCCAGTAGTCGGCAGGGACTGGACAATGAGCAGTTCTTC
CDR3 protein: CASSRQGLDNEQFF

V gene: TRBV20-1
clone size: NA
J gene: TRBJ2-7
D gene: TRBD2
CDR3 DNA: TGCAGTGCTAGATCAATTTATCCTAGCGGGCCGAGCTCCTACGAGCAGTACTTC
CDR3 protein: CSARSIYPSGPSSYEQYF